The clone carrying this T cell receptor beta chain appeared once. Its antigen is not identified. These data are taken from a study of early T cells in non-severe SARS-CoV-2 infection. Turning to the study itself: Chains from this unsorted whole-blood bulk RNA could not be paired.

In the library, individual cDNA molecules carried attached unique molecular identifiers. One entry per CDR3 protein, called by TCRdb with MiXCR from the 5' RACE reads. The sample carries about 49,000 distinct CDR3 sequences, about an eighth recorded once. Study-wide results and caveats: VDJdb matching skewed toward anti-spike CD8 responses, missing private and CD4 specificities.

V lost 6 bases and J 6 bases, leaving 12 bases between the germline ends. The germline V gene has CDR1 MNHEY and CDR2 SMNVEV (reference sequence). The CDR3 is made up of 14 amino acids. Sequenced material: whole blood. The gene calls are TRBV27 and TRBJ1-6; no firm D call. This receptor was identified in an adult who was a healthcare worker with PCR-confirmed SARS-CoV-2 infection or an uninfected control (not recorded which). DNA of the CDR3: TGTGCCAGCAGCCGGACTCGGCTTAATTCACCCCTCCACTTT. It yields the protein CASSRTRLNSPLHF.